A few counts support the clone carrying this TCR beta chain. In the original analysis: Scientists estimated how many nucleated cells there were by amplifying reference gene primers. TCRdb's copy holds only in-frame clones and misses some; the assay was immunoSEQ multiplex PCR. The V and J calls and clone size come from that table; D and trimming were worked out from the DNA. There are 80,000 to 100,000 clones in the sample; 87% occur only once, and 20% lies in the top ten. The data derive from a study of blood T cell repertoires in COVID-19. For the study at large: Both acute and convalescent COVID-19 samples were obtained from the United States, Italy and Spain. The analysed material was cDNA or gDNA that came from T cells, B-cell-depleted T cells, or PBMCs.

Germline V CDR1 and CDR2: MNHEY, SVGAGI. The trim removed 3 bases at V and 4 bases at J, leaving 10 bases unmatched. CDR3 size: 16 residues. The chain couples TRBV6-5 to TRBJ1-2; TRBD1 matches at 8 bases. The source is a human donor in a cohort sampled during active COVID-19. The sample consisted of peripheral blood. The CDR3 loop is CASSYSRGQDFYGYTF. CDR3 nucleotide sequence: TGTGCCAGCAGTTATAGCAGGGGGCAGGACTTCTATGGCTACACCTTC.